This is a list of T cell receptor beta chains from one sample in a study of Ad26.COV2.S vaccination and SARS-CoV-2 variants. The method was immunoSEQ multiplex PCR; TCRdb's version includes in-frame clones alone and lacks a portion of them. This sample has about 180,000 clones; roughly 85% occur once, and the top ten carry 5.9%. Here the sequenced sample was peripheral blood, taken after recovery from COVID-19. The receptors come from a human donor who had recovered from COVID-19. Both conserved end residues are part of each CDR3.

V gene | CDR3 protein
TRBV3-1/TRBV3-2 | CASSGLGGAETQYF
TRBV5-1 | CASSLARLSSSEQYF
TRBV5-1 | CASSLAGDPTFGEQFF
TRBV5-1 | CASSTRTSKETQYF
TRBV4-2 | CASSQGLGPEGTQYF
TRBV5-1 | CASSLEGNTGELFF
TRBV15 | CATSRYRGPSGNTIYF
TRBV2 | CASSDRDSDTQYF
TRBV6-5 | CAARTGGTEAFF
TRBV5-1 | CASSSEGARYNEQFF
TRBV28 | CASSLRTASWGYEQYF
TRBV6-5 | CASSYSSGGAYEQYF
TRBV7-9 | CASSLDGRATGELFF
TRBV5-1 | CASSLFRTRGTEAFF
TRBV19 | CASSIDVGPGNTIYF
TRBV2 | CASSDSRGETQYF